This section outlines one T cell receptor beta chain sequence together with its context. As yet, its antigen is unknown. This record comes from a study of PD-1 blockade in classical Hodgkin lymphoma. Libraries were prepared by immunoSEQ multiplex PCR; TCRdb keeps only in-frame clonotypes and omits some of them. The data show about 40,000 clones, over 70% seen once. Every patient experienced relapse after autologous stem cell transplantation, and brentuximab vedotin exposure varied. Study-wide points: Before treatment, complete responders showed about the same diversity as newly diagnosed patients. Lower baseline TCR diversity was reported for newly diagnosed patients than for healthy donors. Patients with an early start, nivolumab under 1 year after ASCT, were excluded. There was a significant rise in CD4+ TCR diversity by C4D1, with no such rise for CD8+.

The CDR3 sequence is 15 residues long. Germline V gene lookup returns CDR1 MGHDK and CDR2 SYGVNS. The germline V and J ends were trimmed by 1 base and 0 bases, with 6 bases remaining between them. The sequencing here drew on peripheral blood mononuclear cells (PBMCs), taken at baseline. The sequence derives from a human donor with classical Hodgkin lymphoma. The chain is built from TRBV25-1 and TRBJ2-2; D is undetermined. CDR3 bases: TGTGCCAGCAGTGAATTCTCAGCGAACACCGGGGAGCTGTTTTTT. It yields the protein CASSEFSANTGELFF.